This T cell receptor (beta chain) was observed in a study of blood T cell repertoires in COVID-19. In the source study's methods: Estimates of nucleated cell counts were drawn from the amplification of reference gene primers. Produced via immunoSEQ multiplex PCR; TCRdb's table is partial and in-frame only. V, J and clone size were drawn from that table, and D and trimming were deduced from the DNA. The sample contains about 120,000 clones, 82% of which appear only once. This CDR3 comprises 16 residues. Trimming cost V 0 bases and J 0 bases, with 12 bases left between them. Germline V lookup: CDR1 SGHRS, CDR2 YFSETQ.

The receptor comes from a man between 65 and 79 years old with active or convalescent COVID-19. V is TRBV5-1 and J is TRBJ1-1, with D maybe TRBD1 (5 bases). Sequencing was done on a sample of peripheral blood. CDR3 residues: CASSLGVTDLNTEAFF. The CDR3 DNA reads as TGCGCCAGCAGCTTGGGGGTGACAGATCTGAACACTGAAGCTTTCTTT.